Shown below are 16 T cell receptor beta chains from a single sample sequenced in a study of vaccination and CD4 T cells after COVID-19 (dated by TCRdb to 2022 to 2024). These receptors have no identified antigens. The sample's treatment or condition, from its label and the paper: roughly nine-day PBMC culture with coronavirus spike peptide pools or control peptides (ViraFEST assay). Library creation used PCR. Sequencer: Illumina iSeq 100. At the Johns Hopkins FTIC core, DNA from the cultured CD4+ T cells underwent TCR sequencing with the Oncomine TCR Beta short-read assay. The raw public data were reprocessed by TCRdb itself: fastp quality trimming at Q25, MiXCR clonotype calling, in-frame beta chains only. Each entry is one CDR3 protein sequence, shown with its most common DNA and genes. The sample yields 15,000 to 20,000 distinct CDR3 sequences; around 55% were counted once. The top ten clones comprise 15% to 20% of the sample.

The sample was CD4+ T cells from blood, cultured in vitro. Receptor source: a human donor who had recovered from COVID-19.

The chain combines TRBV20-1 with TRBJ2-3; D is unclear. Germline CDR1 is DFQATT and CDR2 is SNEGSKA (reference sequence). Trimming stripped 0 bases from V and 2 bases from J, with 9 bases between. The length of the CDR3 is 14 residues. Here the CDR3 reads CSAREGYSTDTQYF. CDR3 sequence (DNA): TGCAGTGCTAGAGAGGGGTACTCCACAGATACGCAGTATTTT.

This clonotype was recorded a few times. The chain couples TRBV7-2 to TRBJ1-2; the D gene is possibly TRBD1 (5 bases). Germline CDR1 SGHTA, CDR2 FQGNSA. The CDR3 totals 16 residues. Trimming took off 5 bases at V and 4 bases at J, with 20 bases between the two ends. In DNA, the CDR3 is TGTGCCAGCAGCCCACAATCTGGGGCCGGGGCCTATGGCTACACCTTC. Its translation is CASSPQSGAGAYGYTF.

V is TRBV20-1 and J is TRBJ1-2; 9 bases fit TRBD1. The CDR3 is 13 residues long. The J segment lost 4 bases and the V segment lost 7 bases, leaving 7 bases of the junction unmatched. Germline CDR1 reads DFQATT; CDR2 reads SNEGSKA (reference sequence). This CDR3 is CSGRGQGSYGYTF. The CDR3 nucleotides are TGCAGTGGAAGAGGACAGGGGAGCTATGGCTACACCTTC.

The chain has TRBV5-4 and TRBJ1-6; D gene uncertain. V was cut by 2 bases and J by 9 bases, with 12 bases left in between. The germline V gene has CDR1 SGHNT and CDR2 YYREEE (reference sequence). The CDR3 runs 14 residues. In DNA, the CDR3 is TGTGCCAGCAGCTTTATGGAGAAGCGTTCACCCCTCCACTTT. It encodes CASSFMEKRSPLHF. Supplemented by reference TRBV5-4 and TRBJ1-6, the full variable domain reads ETGVTQSPTHLIKTRGQQVTLRCSSQSGHNTVSWYQQALGQGPQFIFQYYREEENGRGNFPPRFSGLQFPNYSSELNVNALELDDSALYLCASSFMEKRSPLHFGNGTRLTVT.

CDR3 residues: CASSVGQLTDTQYF. DNA of the CDR3: TGTGCCAGCAGCGTGGGACAACTCACAGATACGCAGTATTTT. The rearrangement uses TRBV5-4 and TRBJ2-3; a possible D gene is TRBD1 (6 bases). V was cut by 4 bases and J by 2 bases, with 11 bases left in between. CDR3 size: 14 residues. Germline loops: CDR1 SGHNT, CDR2 YYREEE (reference sequence). The full variable domain, rest sourced from reference TRBV5-4 and TRBJ2-3, is ETGVTQSPTHLIKTRGQQVTLRCSSQSGHNTVSWYQQALGQGPQFIFQYYREEENGRGNFPPRFSGLQFPNYSSELNVNALELDDSALYLCASSVGQLTDTQYFGPGTRLTVL.

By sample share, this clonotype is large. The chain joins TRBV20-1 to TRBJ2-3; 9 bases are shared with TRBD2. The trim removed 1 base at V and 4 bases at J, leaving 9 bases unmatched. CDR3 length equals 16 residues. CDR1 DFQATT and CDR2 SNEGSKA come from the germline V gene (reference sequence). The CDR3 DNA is TGCAGTGCTAGAGCTGTGATAGCGGGAGCGGCAGATACGCAGTATTTT. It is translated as CSARAVIAGAADTQYF.

The CDR3 loop is CASTVDRGLGNTIYF. CDR3 in DNA: TGTGCCAGCACCGTCGACAGGGGGCTTGGAAACACCATATATTTT. The gene calls are TRBV6-1 and TRBJ1-3; 10 nucleotides align to TRBD1. V gave up 7 bases and J gave up 3 bases; unmatched junction bases: 6. The CDR3 loop spans 15 amino acids. From germline, CDR1 is MNHNS and CDR2 SASEGT.

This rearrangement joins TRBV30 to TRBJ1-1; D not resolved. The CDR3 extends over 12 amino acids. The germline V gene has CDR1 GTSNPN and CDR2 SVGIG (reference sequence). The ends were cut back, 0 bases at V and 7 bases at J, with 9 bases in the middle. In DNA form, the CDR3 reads TGTGCCTGGAGTGTGACCTCATTTGAAGCTTTCTTT. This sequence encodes CAWSVTSFEAFF.

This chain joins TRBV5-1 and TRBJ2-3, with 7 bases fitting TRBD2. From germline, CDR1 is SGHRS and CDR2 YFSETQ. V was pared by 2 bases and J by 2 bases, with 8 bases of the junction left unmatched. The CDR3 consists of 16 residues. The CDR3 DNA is TGCGCCAGCAGCTTTCGTCCGCGGGGGAACACAGATACGCAGTATTTT. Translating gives CASSFRPRGNTDTQYF.

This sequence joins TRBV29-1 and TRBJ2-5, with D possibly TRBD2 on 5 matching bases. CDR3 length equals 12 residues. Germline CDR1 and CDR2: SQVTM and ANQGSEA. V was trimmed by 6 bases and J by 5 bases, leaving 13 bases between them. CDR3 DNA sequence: TGCAGCGTCGGGGATAGCCCGGAGACCCAGTACTTC. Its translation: CSVGDSPETQYF.

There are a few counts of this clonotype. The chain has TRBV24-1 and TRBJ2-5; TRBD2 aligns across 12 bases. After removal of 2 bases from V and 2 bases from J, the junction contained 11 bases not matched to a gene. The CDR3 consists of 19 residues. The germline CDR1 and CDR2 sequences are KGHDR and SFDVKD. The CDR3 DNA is TGTGCCACCAGTGATTCTGTGACTAGCGGGAGAGGGGGGCAAGAGACCCAGTACTTC. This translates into CATSDSVTSGRGGQETQYF.

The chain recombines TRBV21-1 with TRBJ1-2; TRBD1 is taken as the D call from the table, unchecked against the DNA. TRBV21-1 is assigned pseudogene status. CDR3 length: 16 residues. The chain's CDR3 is CASRFSGTTPNYGYTF. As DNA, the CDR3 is TGTGCCAGCAGATTCTCCGGGACAACTCCTAACTATGGCTACACCTTC.

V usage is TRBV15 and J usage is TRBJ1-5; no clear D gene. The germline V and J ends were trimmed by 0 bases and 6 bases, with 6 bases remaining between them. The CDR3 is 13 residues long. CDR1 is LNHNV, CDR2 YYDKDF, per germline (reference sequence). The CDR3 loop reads CATSRDRGQPQHF. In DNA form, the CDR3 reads TGTGCCACCAGCAGAGATCGGGGTCAGCCCCAGCATTTT. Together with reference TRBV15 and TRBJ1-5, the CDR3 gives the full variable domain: DAMVIQNPRYQVTQFGKPVTLSCSQTLNHNVMYWYQQKSSQAPKLLFHYYDKDFNNEADTPDNFQSRRPNTSFCFLDIRSPGLGDTAMYLCATSRDRGQPQHFGDGTRLSIL.

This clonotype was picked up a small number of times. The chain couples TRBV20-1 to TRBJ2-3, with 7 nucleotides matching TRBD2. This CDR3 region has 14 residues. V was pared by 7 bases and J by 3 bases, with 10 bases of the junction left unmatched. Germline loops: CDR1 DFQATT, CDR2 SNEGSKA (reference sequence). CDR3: CSGPKRDGTDTQYF. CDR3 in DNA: TGCAGTGGCCCGAAGCGGGATGGGACAGATACGCAGTATTTT.

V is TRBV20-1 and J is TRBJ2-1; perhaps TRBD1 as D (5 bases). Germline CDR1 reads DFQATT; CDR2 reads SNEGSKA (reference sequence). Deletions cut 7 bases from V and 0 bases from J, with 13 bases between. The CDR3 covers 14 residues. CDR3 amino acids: CSVPYRSSYNEQFF. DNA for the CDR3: TGCAGTGTTCCTTACAGGAGCTCCTACAATGAGCAGTTCTTC.

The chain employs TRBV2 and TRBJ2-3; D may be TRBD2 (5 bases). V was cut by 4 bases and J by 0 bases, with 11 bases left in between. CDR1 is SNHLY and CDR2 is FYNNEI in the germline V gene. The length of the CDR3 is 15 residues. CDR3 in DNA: TGTGCCAGCAGTGGAGAGCGGACCAGCACAGATACGCAGTATTTT. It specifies CASSGERTSTDTQYF.